Each of the 16 T cell receptor beta chains below was sequenced from the same sample in a study of Graves' ophthalmopathy and Graves' hyperthyroidism. RNA transcripts provided the template for amplifying TCR beta CDR3 regions. First-round RT-PCR with HTBI primers preceded a second-round multiplex PCR. TCRdb processed the multiplex PCR reads anew with MiXCR; each CDR3 protein has one entry. Among about 600,000 distinct CDR3 sequences listed, less than 45% were seen once. The sequenced sample consisted of peripheral blood or thyroid tissue (not recorded which). The receptors here all came from an adult man with Graves' hyperthyroidism.

This clonotype was counted ten times or more. The V and J genes are TRBV19 and TRBJ1-1; the D gene is possibly TRBD1 (6 bases). The V gene's germline CDR1 is LNHDA and CDR2 SQIVND (reference sequence). The CDR3 is 14 residues long. Trimming took 6 bases from V and 1 from J, leaving 12 bases between them. The CDR3 DNA reads TGTGCCAGTAGGCACCAGGGGACGAACACTGAAGCTTTCTTT. This gives the protein CASRHQGTNTEAFF.

A note on this clonotype: A read error may be the cause here, since a much bigger clone is one base away. The chain is built from TRBV5-4 and TRBJ2-5; TRBD2 might be the D (6 bases). The length of the CDR3 is 15 residues. Germline CDR1 reads SGHNT; CDR2 reads YYREEE (reference sequence). The CDR3 sequence: CASSLDGSRQETQHF. As DNA, the CDR3 is TGTGCCAGCAGCTTGGACGGGAGCCGGCAAGAGACCCAGCACTTC. Drawing the rest from reference TRBV5-4 and TRBJ2-5, the complete variable domain is ETGVTQSPTHLIKTRGQQVTLRCSSQSGHNTVSWYQQALGQGPQFIFQYYREEENGRGNFPPRFSGLQFPNYSSELNVNALELDDSALYLCASSLDGSRQETQHFGPGTRLLVL.

This clonotype has at least ten counts. The rearrangement uses TRBV12-3 or TRBV12-4 and TRBJ1-1, with D tentatively TRBD1 (6 bases). This CDR3 comprises 17 residues. The V end was cut by 5 bases, the J end by 1 base, with 20 bases between. The CDR3 nucleotides are TGTGCCAGCAGTCCCCAAGTCCCCGGGACAAAGAACACTGAAGCTTTCTTT. It translates to CASSPQVPGTKNTEAFF.

This clonotype was observed many times. J is TRBJ1-5 and V is TRBV6-6; TRBD1 aligns across 8 bases. The CDR3 is made up of 15 amino acids. The germline V gene encodes CDR1 MNHNY and CDR2 SVGAGI (reference sequence). Germline trimming cut 2 bases from V and 3 bases from J; bases unmatched to any gene: 3. The CDR3 coding sequence is TGTGCCAGCAGTTACGCAGGGGGCAACAATCAGCCCCAGCATTTT. Its protein is CASSYAGGNNQPQHF.

The chain couples TRBV2 to TRBJ2-7; D is ambiguous. The CDR3 is made up of 8 amino acids. Germline V gene data show CDR1 as SNHLY and CDR2 as FYNNEI. CDR3 nucleotide sequence: TGTGCCAGCAGTGAAGCTTGGGTC. Protein: CASSEAWV.

The chain has TRBV20-1 and TRBJ2-3, with TRBD2 identical over 7 bases. Trimming cost V 3 bases and J 4 bases; bases outside gene matches: 4. CDR1 DFQATT and CDR2 SNEGSKA come from the germline V gene (reference sequence). The CDR3 spans 13 residues. CDR3 sequence (DNA): TGCAGTGCTAGGGAAGCGGGATCAGATACGCAGTATTTT. Translated: CSAREAGSDTQYF.

This clonotype showed up many times. The J gene is TRBJ2-7, the V gene TRBV19, with 8 bases aligning to TRBD2. J lost 0 bases, V lost 0 bases, and 1 base had no gene match. The V gene's germline CDR1 is LNHDA and CDR2 SQIVND (reference sequence). The CDR3 consists of 15 residues. In DNA form, the CDR3 reads TGTGCCAGTAGTATAGATGGGACTAGCTCCTACGAGCAGTACTTC. It translates to CASSIDGTSSYEQYF.

This clonotype was seen repeatedly, ten times or more. The rearrangement uses TRBV19 and TRBJ1-3, with D tentatively TRBD1 (6 bases). Germline V gene sequence: CDR1 LNHDA, CDR2 SQIVND (reference sequence). Between the trimmed V and J ends, which lost 2 bases and 2 bases, there was a span of 13 bases. This CDR3 has 16 residues. CDR3 DNA: TGTGCCAGTAGTATACGGCGTGGGGGCGCTGGAAACACCATATATTTT. Its translation: CASSIRRGGAGNTIYF.

The rearrangement uses TRBV29-1 and TRBJ2-5, with 8 bases that match TRBD1. Germline assignment: CDR1 SQVTM and CDR2 ANQGSEA. The CDR3 is 13 residues long. V trimming: 8 bases; J trimming: 4 bases; junction bases outside the gene matches: 9. The CDR3 DNA reads TGCAGCAGTAGGACAGGGCAGGGAGAGACCCAGTACTTC. This sequence encodes CSSRTGQGETQYF.

This clonotype has ten or more counts. This chain joins TRBV9 and TRBJ1-1, with 9 bases fitting TRBD1. The CDR3 runs 13 residues. Germline V gene lookup returns CDR1 SGDLS and CDR2 YYNGEE. V gave up 3 bases and J gave up 8 bases; unmatched junction bases: 5. This CDR3 reads CASSAGTGREAFF. CDR3 sequence (DNA): TGTGCCAGCAGCGCCGGGACAGGGCGCGAAGCTTTCTTT.

This clonotype occurred many times. V usage is TRBV20-1 and J usage is TRBJ2-2; 8 nucleotides match TRBD1. Per germline, CDR1 DFQATT and CDR2 SNEGSKA (reference sequence). The CDR3 extends over 14 amino acids. The ends lost 5 bases at V and 7 bases at J; junction bases unmatched: 9. The CDR3: CSAGQGGDIGELFF. CDR3 in DNA: TGCAGTGCTGGACAGGGAGGTGATATCGGGGAGCTGTTTTTT.

Worth noting for this clonotype: A read error is possible here, since a much larger clone lies one base away. This rearrangement joins TRBV2 to TRBJ2-2, with D perhaps given as TRBD1 or TRBD2 (6 bases each). CDR1 and CDR2 from the germline V gene are SNHLY and FYNNEI. The CDR3 extends over 16 amino acids. Trimming shortened V by 6 bases and J by 5 bases, and 19 bases separated the two germline ends. CDR3 protein: CASSITRGGLTGELFF. The CDR3 region has the DNA TGTGCCAGCAGCATCACTAGAGGGGGGTTAACCGGGGAGCTGTTTTTT.

This clonotype has ten or more counts. This chain links TRBV7-2 with TRBJ1-5; 7 bases are shared with TRBD1. This CDR3 has 13 residues. Germline CDR1 reads SGHTA; CDR2 reads FQGNSA. The V and J ends lost 5 bases and 15 bases, in that order; junction bases with no gene match: 13. The CDR3 DNA sequence: TGTGCCAGCAGCCTATTGACAGGGAGGGCCCTGCATTTT. This translates into CASSLLTGRALHF.

The CDR3 coding sequence is TGTGCCAGTAGTAAAGGGGGGGCGCTCGGAGATGAGCAGTTCTTC. The encoded protein is CASSKGGALGDEQFF. This chain joins TRBV19 and TRBJ2-1; D might be TRBD2 (7 bases). Germline V CDR1 and CDR2: LNHDA, SQIVND (reference sequence). The CDR3 is made up of 15 amino acids. V lost 4 bases, J lost 8 bases, and 18 bases lay in between.

The sample holds a few counts of this clonotype. The V gene is TRBV6-2 or TRBV6-3, the J gene TRBJ2-6; weak D call: TRBD1 (6 bases). Per the germline V gene, CDR1 is MNHEY and CDR2 is SVGEGT. V lost 0 bases to trimming and J lost 2 bases, with 17 bases between them. The CDR3 sequence is 19 residues long. CDR3 sequence: CASSYSNDLPGAGANVLTF. CDR3 coding DNA: TGTGCCAGCAGTTACTCGAATGATCTTCCAGGGGCTGGGGCCAACGTCCTGACTTTC.

This sequence joins TRBV6-1 and TRBJ1-5; the D gene is possibly TRBD1 (5 bases). The CDR3 is 15 amino acids. Germline V gene sequence: CDR1 MNHNS, CDR2 SASEGT. With 6 bases removed from V and 0 bases from J, the gap between germline ends came to 12 bases. For the CDR3, the DNA is TGTGCCAGCAGGAACGCAGGGTATAGCAATCAGCCCCAGCATTTT. Translated: CASRNAGYSNQPQHF.